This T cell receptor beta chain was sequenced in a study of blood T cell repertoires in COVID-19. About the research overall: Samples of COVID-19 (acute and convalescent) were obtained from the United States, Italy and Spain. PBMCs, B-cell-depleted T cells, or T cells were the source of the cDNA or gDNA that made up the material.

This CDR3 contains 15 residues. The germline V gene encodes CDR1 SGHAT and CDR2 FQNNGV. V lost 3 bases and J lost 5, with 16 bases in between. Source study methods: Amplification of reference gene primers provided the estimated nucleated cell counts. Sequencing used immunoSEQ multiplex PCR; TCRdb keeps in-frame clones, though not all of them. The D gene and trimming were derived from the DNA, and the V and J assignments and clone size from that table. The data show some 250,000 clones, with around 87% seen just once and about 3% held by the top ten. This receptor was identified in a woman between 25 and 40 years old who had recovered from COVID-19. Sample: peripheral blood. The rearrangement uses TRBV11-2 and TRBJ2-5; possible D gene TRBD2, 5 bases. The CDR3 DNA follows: TGTGCCAGCAGCTTGATGAATCCCCGAGGGGAGACCCAGTACTTC. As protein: CASSLMNPRGETQYF.